This T cell receptor beta chain was sequenced during a study of CD8 T cells in Susac syndrome. Random hexamers served to reverse transcribe roughly 0.45 to 1 ug RNA. Amplification of TCR beta CDR3 across 54 Vbeta and 13 Jbeta was performed with immunoSEQ multiplex PCR. In TCRdb, the immunoSEQ multiplex PCR reads were re-called with MiXCR into one record per CDR3 protein. The sample comprises 95,000 to 150,000 distinct CDR3 sequences, roughly 94% of which are singletons, and about 0.28% rests with the top ten. The TEMRA cells underwent FACS enrichment, while the CD8+ and CD4+ T cells underwent negative isolation. Study findings and constraints: The relatively small number of individuals in the TCR sequencing and HLA analysis was acknowledged by the study. TEMRA cells and active patients showed peak Susac CD8+ clonal expansion.

With regard to this clonotype: Its antigen is unknown.

The V and J ends lost 4 bases and 5 bases respectively, with 12 bases between them. Per germline, CDR1 DFQATT and CDR2 SNEGSKA (reference sequence). This CDR3 contains 13 residues. The rearrangement joins TRBV20-1 to TRBJ2-1; D assignment may be TRBD1 or TRBD2 (6 bases each). Source material: CD8+ T cells from PBMCs. The receptor comes from a human donor with Susac syndrome. The CDR3 protein is CSATRGRNNEQFF. The CDR3, as DNA: TGCAGTGCTACCCGGGGGCGGAACAATGAGCAGTTCTTC.